The 20 T cell receptor beta chains reported below all come from one sample, sequenced in a study of regulatory and conventional T cells in RAG deficiency. The repertoire was sequenced with immunoSEQ multiplex PCR; TCRdb's copy has only in-frame clones and lacks some. The repertoire holds around 1,300 clones, with roughly 80% as singletons. The sorted conventional CD4+ T cells were CD25-low and CD127-high, with genomic DNA sequenced. Sequencing input: CD4+ effector T cells sorted from blood. The receptor set was obtained from a human donor with RAG deficiency presenting as severe combined immunodeficiency.

The rearrangement links TRBV30 to TRBJ1-1; D gene uncertain. Germline-derived CDR1 and CDR2 are GTSNPN and SVGIG (reference sequence). The CDR3 extends over 12 amino acids. The ends were cut back, 4 bases at V and 11 bases at J, with 17 bases in the middle. In DNA, the CDR3 is TGTGCCTGGACCACGGACCGACGGGGTGCTTTCTTT. It specifies CAWTTDRRGAFF. The full variable domain, rest sourced from reference TRBV30 and TRBJ1-1, is SQTIHQWPATLVQPVGSPLSLECTVEGTSNPNLYWYRQAAGRGLQLLFYSVGIGQISSEVPQNLSASRPQDRQFILSSKKLLLSDSGFYLCAWTTDRRGAFFGQGTRLTVV.

CDR3 in DNA: TGTGCCAGCAGCCCCCTGACAGGGGGCGCCTATGGCTACACCTTC. It specifies CASSPLTGGAYGYTF. The V call is TRBV6-5, the J call TRBJ1-2; TRBD1 aligns across 10 bases. CDR1 and CDR2 (germline): MNHEY, SVGAGI. The CDR3 is 15 residues long. The J segment lost 4 bases and the V segment lost 6 bases, leaving 8 bases of the junction unmatched.

The rearrangement links TRBV6-1 to TRBJ1-1; D call uncertain. From germline, CDR1 is MNHNS and CDR2 SASEGT. V lost 1 base and J 3 bases, leaving 6 bases between the germline ends. This CDR3 is built from 13 residues. DNA for the CDR3: TGTGCCAGCAGTGAAGTGAGGGACACTGAAGCTTTCTTT. It encodes CASSEVRDTEAFF.

This CDR3 reads CAISGDRGADNEQFF. The CDR3 coding sequence is TGTGCCATCAGTGGGGACAGGGGGGCTGACAATGAGCAGTTCTTC. J is TRBJ2-1 and V is TRBV10-3; TRBD1 matches at 11 bases. The germline CDR1 and CDR2 sequences are ENHRY and SYGVKD. CDR3 length: 15 residues. V lost 4 bases to trimming and J lost 5 bases; unmatched junction nucleotides: 4.

This clone occurred once. The V gene is TRBV30, the J gene TRBJ2-1; no clear D gene. The CDR3 is 14 residues long. Germline CDR1 and CDR2: GTSNPN and SVGIG (reference sequence). V was shortened by 1 base and J by 1 base, with 8 bases between the two germline ends. The CDR3 DNA is TGTGCCTGGAGTGGGGCGGTTTCCTACAATGAGCAGTTCTTC. Encoded protein: CAWSGAVSYNEQFF.

J is TRBJ2-7 and V is TRBV27; possible D gene TRBD1, 7 bases. This CDR3 spans 15 amino acids. The germline gives CDR1 MNHEY, CDR2 SMNVEV (reference sequence). The germline V and J ends were trimmed by 5 bases and 2 bases, with 16 bases remaining between them. The CDR3 DNA is TGTGCCAGCAGTCCTAGACTAGGGGGCCCCTACGAGCAGTACTTC. Residues: CASSPRLGGPYEQYF.

The V call is TRBV6-5, the J call TRBJ1-4, with 9 bases that match TRBD1. The CDR3 is made up of 14 amino acids. J gave up 8 bases and V 6 bases, and 7 bases lay outside the gene matches. The germline V gene has CDR1 MNHEY and CDR2 SVGAGI. CDR3 in amino acids: CASSRGQGREKLFF. CDR3 DNA sequence: TGTGCCAGCAGCCGGGGACAGGGAAGAGAAAAACTGTTTTTT.

This clone was seen a single time. V and J are TRBV7-2 and TRBJ1-1; D remains ambiguous. The germline gives CDR1 SGHTA, CDR2 FQGNSA. V was clipped by 3 bases and J by 6 bases, with 11 bases between them. The CDR3 extends over 13 amino acids. The DNA of the CDR3 is TGTGCCAGCAGCTTCGTCGGGGTCCCTGAAGCTTTCTTT. Protein product: CASSFVGVPEAFF.

This clone has a handful of counts. The genes are TRBV10-3 and TRBJ2-7; the D is unclear. Trimming removed 8 bases at V and 5 bases at J, with 10 bases between. The CDR3 covers 11 residues. Germline CDR1 is ENHRY and CDR2 is SYGVKD. The CDR3 DNA reads as TGTGCCATCTTAGACCTCCACGAGCAGTACTTC. Amino acid sequence: CAILDLHEQYF.

The chain combines TRBV9 with TRBJ1-3; D is unresolved. Trimming stripped 0 bases from V and 0 bases from J, with 7 bases between. CDR1 is SGDLS, CDR2 YYNGEE, per germline. The length of the CDR3 is 15 residues. The CDR3: CASSVGRSSGNTIYF. In DNA, the CDR3 is TGTGCCAGCAGCGTAGGTCGGAGCTCTGGAAACACCATATATTTT.

This chain links TRBV11-2 with TRBJ2-7; the D gene is possibly TRBD1 (5 bases). Germline V gene sequence: CDR1 SGHAT, CDR2 FQNNGV. The CDR3 is 13 amino acids. The V end was cut by 1 base, the J end by 2 bases, with 6 bases between. Here the CDR3 DNA reads TGTGCCAGCAGCTTAGGGACAACCTACGAGCAGTACTTC. Its translation: CASSLGTTYEQYF. Supplemented by reference TRBV11-2 and TRBJ2-7, the full variable domain reads EAGVAQSPRYKIIEKRQSVAFWCNPISGHATLYWYQQILGQGPKLLIQFQNNGVVDDSQLPKDRFSAERLKGVDSTLKIQPAKLEDSAVYLCASSLGTTYEQYFGPGTRLTVT.

The V and J genes are TRBV7-2 and TRBJ1-5, with TRBD1 identical over 8 bases. The CDR3 covers 15 residues. The junction had 2 bases not matched to a gene; V was cut back by 2 bases and J by 2 bases. Germline V gives CDR1 SGHTA, CDR2 FQGNSA. The CDR3, as DNA: TGTGCCAGCAGCTTACAGGGGGCGCGCAATCAGCCCCAGCATTTT. This translates into CASSLQGARNQPQHF.

This chain links TRBV19 with TRBJ1-1, with unresolved D. The CDR3 runs to 14 residues. V was trimmed by 4 bases and J by 0 bases, leaving 9 bases between them. Germline loops: CDR1 LNHDA, CDR2 SQIVND (reference sequence). The CDR3 region has the DNA TGTGCCAGTAGTACCCCGCGGGTGAACACTGAAGCTTTCTTT. Translated, it gives CASSTPRVNTEAFF. Drawing the rest from reference TRBV19 and TRBJ1-1, the complete variable domain is DGGITQSPKYLFRKEGQNVTLSCEQNLNHDAMYWYRQDPGQGLRLIYYSQIVNDFQKGDIAEGYSVSREKKESFPLTVTSAQKNPTAFYLCASSTPRVNTEAFFGQGTRLTVV.

V usage is TRBV28 and J usage is TRBJ2-1, with 12 bases aligning to TRBD1. V shed 6 bases, J shed 6 bases, and the junction held 0 bases outside the gene matches. Germline loops: CDR1 MDHEN, CDR2 SYDVKM. CDR3 length: 13 residues. CDR3 coding DNA: TGTGCCAGCAGGGGACAGGGGGCCAATGAGCAGTTCTTC. Translated, it gives CASRGQGANEQFF.

V gene TRBV9 combines with J gene TRBJ1-3; a weak D match, TRBD1 (5 bases). Germline-derived CDR1 and CDR2 are SGDLS and YYNGEE. The germline V and J ends were trimmed by 0 bases and 2 bases, with 15 bases remaining between them. This CDR3 comprises 17 residues. The CDR3 sequence: CASSVEGRVAAGNTIYF. CDR3 in DNA: TGTGCCAGCAGCGTAGAGGGCAGGGTGGCCGCTGGAAACACCATATATTTT.

The chain couples TRBV28 to TRBJ1-5; TRBD1 might be the D (6 bases). The CDR3 is 16 residues long. V lost 5 bases, J lost 3 bases, and 17 bases lay in between. Germline assignment: CDR1 MDHEN and CDR2 SYDVKM. CDR3 in amino acids: CASSPLSTGHNQPQHF. The CDR3 DNA follows: TGTGCCAGCAGTCCACTCAGTACAGGGCACAATCAGCCCCAGCATTTT.

The chain uses TRBV29-1 and TRBJ1-1; D gene ambiguous. V gave up 4 bases and J gave up 2 bases, with 11 bases separating them. The CDR3 is 13 amino acids. Germline V gene sequence: CDR1 SQVTM, CDR2 ANQGSEA. CDR3 protein: CSVADRLNTEAFF. As DNA, the CDR3 is TGCAGCGTTGCCGACCGCCTTAACACTGAAGCTTTCTTT.

The CDR3 nucleotides read TGCGCCAGCAGTCCCTCGGGACAGGGGAATTCACCCCTCCACTTT. This translates into CASSPSGQGNSPLHF. V is TRBV23-1 and J is TRBJ1-6; the match to TRBD1 covers 10 bases. TRBV23-1 is given ORF status, its function remaining uncertain. The CDR3 totals 15 residues. J lost 7 bases, V lost 4 bases, and 4 bases had no gene match.

The chain uses TRBV7-3 and TRBJ2-3, with unresolved D. V was cut by 5 bases and J by 1 base, with 7 bases left in between. The CDR3 loop spans 13 amino acids. Germline loops: CDR1 SGHTA, CDR2 FQGTGA. The CDR3 DNA sequence: TGTGCCAGCAGCCAAGCCCGCACAGATACGCAGTATTTT. Encoded protein: CASSQARTDTQYF.

This chain connects TRBV13 to TRBJ2-2, with D hard to call. Germline CDR1 and CDR2: PRHDT and FYEKMQ (reference sequence). The V and J ends lost 0 bases and 0 bases respectively, with 8 bases between them. CDR3 length equals 16 residues. The CDR3 loop reads CASSLGWGTNTGELFF. CDR3 nucleotide sequence: TGTGCCAGCAGCTTAGGTTGGGGAACGAACACCGGGGAGCTGTTTTTT.